The source of this T cell receptor (beta chain) is a study of TIL therapy for anti-PD-1-resistant metastatic lung cancer. Study-wide context: Tumors had a median PD-L1 proportion score of more than 5%. By whole-exome sequencing, median non-synonymous tumor mutation burden was under 1.9 mutations per megabase. Overall study findings and caveats: The baseline peripheral repertoire was partially replaced by infused TIL clonotypes that later decayed. This highly selected cohort may not generalize to typical lung cancer patients.

The immunoSEQ assay was v3. Measured with immunoSEQ multiplex PCR; TCRdb has only the in-frame clones, and not every one. Among 36,000 or so clones listed, roughly 70% were seen once. Sample time point: pre-treatment sample, taken before nivolumab and TIL therapy. Of note for this clone: Antigen unknown.

Losses at the gene ends were 6 bases for V and 6 bases for J; bases not matched to a gene: 7. Germline-derived CDR1 and CDR2 are MGHRA and YSYEKL. CDR3 length equals 14 residues. This chain links TRBV4-1 with TRBJ2-1, with 8 bases matching TRBD1. This material consisted of blood, taken at baseline. This clonotype was obtained from a person aged 25 to 80 with non-small cell lung cancer. CDR3: CASSPLGQGNEQFF. The CDR3 DNA follows: TGCGCCAGCAGTCCACTAGGACAGGGCAATGAGCAGTTCTTC.